A single sample gave rise to the 14 T cell receptor beta chains below, sequenced in a study of cytomegalovirus exposure and HLA in healthy donors. Primers included in the PCR were 60 Vbeta and 13 Jbeta primers. Produced via immunoSEQ multiplex PCR; TCRdb's table is partial and in-frame only. The sample records 170,000 or so clones, approximately 79% being singletons. Sequencing was carried out using PBMCs. Receptor source: a woman between 40 and 50 years old in good health and CMV-seronegative.

This clone is a singleton in its sample. This chain joins TRBV28 and TRBJ1-1, with D perhaps matching TRBD1 (5 bases). Per germline, CDR1 MDHEN and CDR2 SYDVKM. CDR3 length: 14 residues. Trimming took 5 bases from V and 3 from J, leaving 13 bases between them. CDR3: CASSPGHGDTEAFF. As DNA, the CDR3 is TGTGCCAGCAGTCCCGGACATGGGGACACTGAAGCTTTCTTT.

The chain links TRBV19 to TRBJ1-5, with D unclear. The CDR3 spans 16 residues. Trimming stripped 6 bases from V and 3 bases from J, with 18 bases between. Per the germline V gene, CDR1 is LNHDA and CDR2 is SQIVND (reference sequence). The CDR3, as DNA: TGTGCCAGTAGCTTATCCGACATAGGCCCCAATCAGCCCCAGCATTTT. Protein product: CASSLSDIGPNQPQHF.

The chain recombines TRBV6-6 with TRBJ2-7; D perhaps matches TRBD2 (6 bases). The CDR3 sequence is 14 residues long. Germline CDR1 is MNHNY and CDR2 is SVGAGI (reference sequence). The ends were cut back, 6 bases at V and 0 bases at J, with 12 bases in the middle. The CDR3 here is CASSPTGDSYEQYF. The DNA of the CDR3 is TGTGCCAGCAGCCCTACGGGGGACTCCTACGAGCAGTACTTC.

The rearrangement joins TRBV5-1 to TRBJ2-3, with D possibly being TRBD1 (5 bases). In germline, CDR1 is SGHRS, CDR2 YFSETQ. The CDR3 is made up of 16 amino acids. Trimming took 1 base from V and 5 from J, leaving 17 bases between them. CDR3 amino acids: CASSLLLSTQGDTQYF. In nucleotides, the CDR3 is TGCGCCAGCAGCTTGTTATTGTCCACGCAGGGAGATACGCAGTATTTT.

J is TRBJ1-2 and V is TRBV19, with D perhaps TRBD1 (5 bases). This CDR3 region has 12 residues. Trimming left V 7 bases short and J 6 bases short, with 12 bases between. CDR1 is LNHDA, CDR2 SQIVND, per germline (reference sequence). CDR3 sequence reads: CASTLTGDGYTF. DNA of the CDR3: TGTGCCAGTACCCTAACAGGAGATGGCTACACCTTC.

The V call is TRBV6-4, the J call TRBJ2-7; TRBD1 agrees at 8 bases. This CDR3 region has 15 residues. Trimming at V came to 2 bases and at J to 1 base, leaving 4 bases not matched to a gene. Germline-derived CDR1 and CDR2 are MRHNA and SNTAGT. The CDR3 loop is CASSDEGQGSYEQYF. The DNA of the CDR3 is TGTGCCAGCAGTGACGAAGGACAGGGATCCTACGAGCAGTACTTC.

The rearrangement links TRBV19 to TRBJ2-7; D not resolved. Trimming left V 10 bases short and J 6 bases short, with 16 bases between. CDR1 is LNHDA and CDR2 is SQIVND in the germline V gene (reference sequence). The CDR3 covers 12 residues. The CDR3 region is CAMAADPLEQYF. The DNA of the CDR3 is TGTGCCATGGCGGCTGACCCCCTCGAGCAGTACTTC.

This clone was detected only a few times. This chain joins TRBV5-6 and TRBJ1-5, with a weak D call TRBD1 (6 bases). Germline-derived CDR1 and CDR2 are SGHDT and YYEEEE. Trimming left V 0 bases short and J 3 bases short, with 13 bases between. The CDR3 runs 16 residues. The CDR3 bases are TGTGCCAGCAGCTTGGAGAACAGGGTTGCCAATCAGCCCCAGCATTTT. Its protein product is CASSLENRVANQPQHF.

The genes are TRBV6-1 and TRBJ2-3, with 9 bases that match TRBD1. V shed 7 bases, J shed 8 bases, and the junction held 10 bases outside the gene matches. The CDR3 length is 14 residues. CDR1 and CDR2 from the germline V gene are MNHNS and SASEGT. The CDR3 DNA reads TGTGCCAGCACGACCGGGACAGGGTTTGCTACGCAGTATTTT. It codes for CASTTGTGFATQYF.

J is TRBJ1-1 and V is TRBV29-1; 9 bases are shared with TRBD1. Losses at the gene ends were 7 bases for V and 5 bases for J; bases not matched to a gene: 11. This CDR3 spans 14 amino acids. Germline loops: CDR1 SQVTM, CDR2 ANQGSEA. DNA of the CDR3: TGCAGCGGAAAACAGGGGGCAAGAGGGACTGAAGCTTTCTTT. Its translation is CSGKQGARGTEAFF.

About this clone: The same CDR3 can be traced to other DNA sequences in this sample. The rearrangement uses TRBV9 and TRBJ1-1; TRBD1 agrees at 7 bases. Germline loops: CDR1 SGDLS, CDR2 YYNGEE. This CDR3 has 14 amino acids. V lost 2 bases and J lost 2; bases outside the gene matches: 3. The CDR3, as DNA: TGTGCCAGCAGCGTCGGGACAGCTAACACTGAAGCTTTCTTT. This translates into CASSVGTANTEAFF.

The rearrangement uses TRBV6-5 and TRBJ1-1; 7 bases line up with TRBD1. Per germline, CDR1 MNHEY and CDR2 SVGAGI. V trimming: 0 bases; J trimming: 6 bases; junction bases outside the gene matches: 4. This CDR3 has 14 residues. The CDR3 here is CASSYSGQGAEAFF. CDR3 bases: TGTGCCAGCAGTTACTCGGGGCAGGGGGCTGAAGCTTTCTTT.

The chain has TRBV11-1 and TRBJ2-5; weak D call: TRBD2 (5 bases). The J call may be faulty, since TRBJ2-7 better matches the DNA end. Germline CDR1 reads SGHAT; CDR2 reads FQDESV (reference sequence). This CDR3 contains 14 residues. The CDR3 is CASSLAEGYYEQYF. The DNA of the CDR3 is TGTGCCAGCAGCTTAGCAGAGGGCTACTACGAGCAGTACTTC.

The chain joins TRBV6-5 to TRBJ2-2, with TRBD1 matching over 9 bases. V lost 4 bases to trimming and J lost 7 bases; unmatched junction nucleotides: 4. The CDR3 is 14 amino acids. CDR1 is MNHEY, CDR2 SVGAGI, per germline. As DNA, the CDR3 is TGTGCCAGCAGTTGGGGACAGGGTGGCGGGGAGCTGTTTTTT. Amino acid sequence: CASSWGQGGGELFF.